One and the same sample provided the 21 T cell receptor beta chains below, sequenced in a study of OX40 agonist ivuxolimab in advanced cancers. Method: immunoSEQ multiplex PCR; TCRdb's copy keeps in-frame clones and lacks some. The sample has over 70,000 clones, 70% to 90% seen once. The sample consisted of CD4+ or CD8+ T cells sorted from blood, taken in a trial of the OX40 agonist ivuxolimab. The receptors shown here come from an adult with an advanced solid tumor such as melanoma, head and neck, liver or kidney cancer.

J is TRBJ1-1 and V is TRBV28; a possible D gene is TRBD1 (5 bases). Trimming took off 6 bases at V and 0 bases at J, with 11 bases between the two ends. Germline CDR1 is MDHEN and CDR2 is SYDVKM. This CDR3 is built from 14 residues. CDR3 loop: CASSPPGLNTEAFF. Written as DNA, the CDR3 is TGTGCCAGCAGCCCTCCAGGGTTGAACACTGAAGCTTTCTTT. The whole variable domain, remainder taken from reference TRBV28 and TRBJ1-1, is DVKVTQSSRYLVKRTGEKVFLECVQDMDHENMFWYRQDPGLGLRLIYFSYDVKMKEKGDIPEGYSVSREKKERFSLILESASTNQTSMYLCASSPPGLNTEAFFGQGTRLTVV.

The rearrangement uses TRBV5-1 and TRBJ2-7, with 7 bases identical to TRBD1. Germline V CDR1 and CDR2: SGHRS, YFSETQ. The J segment lost 2 bases and the V segment lost 4 bases, leaving 9 bases of the junction unmatched. This CDR3 comprises 15 residues. Here the CDR3 reads CASSPGQLRAYEQYF. CDR3 DNA: TGCGCCAGCAGCCCGGGACAGCTAAGGGCCTACGAGCAGTACTTC.

The chain carries TRBV27 and TRBJ1-1, with D tentatively TRBD1 (5 bases). CDR1 MNHEY and CDR2 SMNVEV come from the germline V gene (reference sequence). This CDR3 contains 13 residues. Trimming removed 7 bases from V and 3 bases from J, with 12 bases in between. In DNA form, the CDR3 reads TGTGCCAGCAAATGGGGGACGGACACTGAAGCTTTCTTT. Translated, it gives CASKWGTDTEAFF.

This rearrangement joins TRBV5-1 to TRBJ2-7; D may correspond to TRBD1 or TRBD2 (5 bases each). The length of the CDR3 is 13 residues. Trimming shortened V by 2 bases and J by 0 bases, and 6 bases separated the two germline ends. Germline lookup yields CDR1 SGHRS and CDR2 YFSETQ. For the CDR3, the DNA is TGCGCCAGCAGCTTCGGGGCCTCCTACGAGCAGTACTTC. Translation gives CASSFGASYEQYF.

The chain is built from TRBV11-2 and TRBJ1-1, with D unclear. Looked up from germline, CDR1 is SGHAT and CDR2 is FQNNGV. V lost 5 bases, J lost 8 bases, and 12 bases lay in between. This CDR3 has 12 amino acids. CDR3 residues: CASSRWTEEAFF. The CDR3 nucleotides are TGTGCCAGCAGCCGGTGGACTGAAGAAGCTTTCTTT.

The chain joins TRBV5-1 to TRBJ2-7; 8 bases align to TRBD1. The germline V gene encodes CDR1 SGHRS and CDR2 YFSETQ. The CDR3 spans 16 residues. V lost 4 bases to trimming and J lost 1 base; unmatched junction nucleotides: 10. The CDR3 is CASSLTRQGQSYEQYF. As DNA, the CDR3 is TGCGCCAGCAGCCTGACTAGACAGGGGCAATCCTACGAGCAGTACTTC.

This chain uses TRBV5-6 with TRBJ1-5; D not resolved. CDR1 is SGHDT and CDR2 is YYEEEE in the germline V gene. The V and J ends lost 1 base and 3 bases respectively, with 14 bases between them. The CDR3 is made up of 16 amino acids. Here the CDR3 DNA reads TGTGCCAGCAGCTTGTTTGCGGGGAGGGCCAATCAGCCCCAGCATTTT. Translation: CASSLFAGRANQPQHF.

This rearrangement joins TRBV29-1 to TRBJ2-1, with D tentatively TRBD2 (6 bases). The CDR3 length is 12 residues. V lost 4 bases and J 4 bases, leaving 8 bases between the germline ends. Germline lookup yields CDR1 SQVTM and CDR2 ANQGSEA. For the CDR3, the DNA is TGCAGCGTTGCCGGGGGTTACAATGAGCAGTTCTTC. The encoded protein is CSVAGGYNEQFF.

This chain uses TRBV27 with TRBJ1-5; D might be TRBD1 (6 bases). Germline CDR1 and CDR2: MNHEY and SMNVEV (reference sequence). The CDR3 length is 16 residues. The V and J ends lost 9 bases and 3 bases respectively, with 21 bases between them. CDR3 in amino acids: CASHGLRGGFNQPQHF. DNA of the CDR3: TGTGCCAGTCACGGATTAAGGGGGGGATTCAATCAGCCCCAGCATTTT.

The chain employs TRBV2 and TRBJ2-3, with TRBD1 identical over 9 bases. V shed 10 bases and J 4 bases; nucleotides not matched to a gene: 9. The CDR3 is 14 amino acids. Germline CDR1 is SNHLY and CDR2 is FYNNEI. The CDR3 spells CATNTGGRSDTQYF. Written as DNA, the CDR3 is TGTGCCACAAATACAGGGGGCAGGTCAGATACGCAGTATTTT.

The sample holds one count of this clone. The V gene is TRBV7-2, the J gene TRBJ2-7, with D perhaps TRBD1 (5 bases). The CDR3 has 15 residues. The V end lost 2 bases, the J end lost 7 bases, and 18 bases lay between the germline ends. CDR1 is SGHTA and CDR2 is FQGNSA in the germline V gene. CDR3 DNA: TGTGCCAGCAGCTTAAGCAGGACATCATTCGGGGAGCAGTACTTC. Translation: CASSLSRTSFGEQYF.

The CDR3 bases are TGTGCCAGCAGTGAAGGGTTGTGGAAGGGTTCGAGTCAGCCCCAGCATTTT. Translating it yields CASSEGLWKGSSQPQHF. The rearrangement links TRBV6-1 to TRBJ1-5; unclear D gene. Trimming took 1 base from V and 6 from J, leaving 19 bases between them. Germline V gives CDR1 MNHNS, CDR2 SASEGT. The CDR3 contains 17 residues.

The rearrangement uses TRBV18 and TRBJ2-7, with a possible D match to TRBD2 (6 bases). Germline-derived CDR1 and CDR2 are KGHSH and LQKENI. Trimming removed 0 bases at V and 5 bases at J, with 14 bases between. The CDR3 runs to 15 residues. The CDR3 DNA is TGTGCCAGCTCACCACCGACTAGTGATTCCCACGAGCAGTACTTC. It codes for CASSPPTSDSHEQYF.

V gene TRBV11-2 combines with J gene TRBJ2-3; a weak D match, TRBD1 (5 bases). Germline values: CDR1 SGHAT, CDR2 FQNNGV. V was pared by 1 base and J by 4 bases, with 12 bases between. CDR3 length: 15 residues. In DNA form, the CDR3 reads TGTGCCAGCAGCTTAGTGGTCCAGGGCCCAGATACGCAGTATTTT. It specifies CASSLVVQGPDTQYF.

The table lists this clone with a count of one. V and J are TRBV13 and TRBJ1-1; TRBD1 is a possible D gene (6 bases). From germline, CDR1 is PRHDT and CDR2 FYEKMQ (reference sequence). There are 15 residues in the CDR3. V shed 4 bases and J shed 1 base, with 13 bases lying between them. The CDR3 protein is CASSSLGAGNTEAFF. The CDR3 DNA is TGTGCCAGCAGCTCCCTGGGGGCAGGGAACACTGAAGCTTTCTTT.

The chain recombines TRBV23-1 with TRBJ2-2; D uncertain. TRBV23-1 is an ORF; its function is uncertain. V lost 4 bases to trimming and J lost 1 base, with 10 bases between them. This CDR3 is built from 15 residues. CDR3 in DNA: TGCGCCAGCAGTCTGGGATTACTGAACACCGGGGAGCTGTTTTTT. Its protein is CASSLGLLNTGELFF.

This chain connects TRBV5-6 to TRBJ1-1; possible D gene TRBD1, 5 bases. The CDR3 runs 14 residues. Trimming cost V 5 bases and J 6 bases, with 17 bases left between them. The germline V gene encodes CDR1 SGHDT and CDR2 YYEEEE. For the CDR3, the DNA is TGTGCCAGCAGACTGAGGGACGGGCCGCCTGAAGCTTTCTTT. Residues: CASRLRDGPPEAFF. The full variable domain, rest sourced from reference TRBV5-6 and TRBJ1-1, is DAGVTQSPTHLIKTRGQQVTLRCSPKSGHDTVSWYQQALGQGPQFIFQYYEEEERQRGNFPDRFSGHQFPNYSSELNVNALLLGDSALYLCASRLRDGPPEAFFGQGTRLTVV.

The chain carries TRBV7-6 and TRBJ2-1, with 11 bases identical to TRBD2. V shed 3 bases, J shed 6 bases, and the junction held 4 bases outside the gene matches. Germline CDR1 is SGHVS and CDR2 is FNYEAQ. The CDR3 has 15 residues. CDR3 sequence reads: CASSFSSGGSNEQFF. The CDR3 DNA is TGTGCCAGCAGCTTTTCTAGCGGGGGGAGCAATGAGCAGTTCTTC.

This clone was detected only a few times. CDR3 region: CASSLGASTKDGGYTF. DNA of the CDR3: TGTGCCAGCAGCTTAGGTGCCAGCACTAAAGACGGAGGCTACACCTTC. The chain joins TRBV7-9 to TRBJ1-2; D remains unclear. This CDR3 has 16 amino acids. Deletions cut 1 base from V and 8 bases from J, with 20 bases between. Germline CDR1 SEHNR, CDR2 FQNEAQ (reference sequence).

This clone has only one observation. The chain is built from TRBV5-1 and TRBJ2-1; 7 nucleotides align to TRBD2. V trimming: 0 bases; J trimming: 6 bases; junction bases outside the gene matches: 6. This CDR3 has 15 residues. Germline assignment: CDR1 SGHRS and CDR2 YFSETQ. The chain's CDR3 is CASSLEGGIGNEQFF. The DNA for the CDR3 is TGCGCCAGCAGCTTGGAGGGAGGGATTGGCAATGAGCAGTTCTTC.

This chain connects TRBV7-8 to TRBJ2-7, with D possibly being TRBD1 (6 bases). The germline V and J ends were trimmed by 3 bases and 5 bases, with 11 bases remaining between them. The CDR3 consists of 13 residues. Germline V gene data show CDR1 as SGHVS and CDR2 as FQNEAQ. The CDR3 loop is CASSLFRGNEQYF. The CDR3 bases are TGTGCCAGCAGCTTGTTCAGGGGCAACGAGCAGTACTTC. The variable domain in full, completed from reference TRBV7-8 and TRBJ2-7, reads GAGVSQSPRYKVAKRGQDVALRCDPISGHVSLFWYQQALGQGPEFLTYFQNEAQLDKSGLPSDRFFAERPEGSVSTLKIQRTQQEDSAVYLCASSLFRGNEQYFGPGTRLTVT.